Given below is one T cell receptor (beta chain) in context. This sample was taken from a study of blood T cell repertoires in COVID-19. The overall study: The study drew acute and convalescent COVID-19 samples from the United States, Italy and Spain. The cDNA or gDNA used as material had been derived from T cells, B-cell-depleted T cells, or PBMCs.

V lost 2 bases, J lost 2 bases, and 4 bases stayed unmatched. The CDR3 sequence is 15 residues long. Germline CDR1 MNHNY, CDR2 SVGAGI (reference sequence). Under the authors' procedure: Using reference gene primer amplification, nucleated cell counts were estimated. Method: immunoSEQ multiplex PCR; TCRdb's copy keeps in-frame clones and lacks some. Clone size and V and J calls were adopted from that table, with D and trimming inferred from the DNA. The sample yields about 77,000 clones, over 85% seen once. The source of this sequence is a woman aged 80 or over with active or convalescent COVID-19. The sequencing input was peripheral blood. The V and J genes are TRBV6-6 and TRBJ2-7; TRBD2 aligns across 9 bases. CDR3 sequence: CASSYGLAGTYEQYF. CDR3 in DNA: TGTGCCAGCAGTTACGGGCTAGCGGGGACCTACGAGCAGTACTTC.